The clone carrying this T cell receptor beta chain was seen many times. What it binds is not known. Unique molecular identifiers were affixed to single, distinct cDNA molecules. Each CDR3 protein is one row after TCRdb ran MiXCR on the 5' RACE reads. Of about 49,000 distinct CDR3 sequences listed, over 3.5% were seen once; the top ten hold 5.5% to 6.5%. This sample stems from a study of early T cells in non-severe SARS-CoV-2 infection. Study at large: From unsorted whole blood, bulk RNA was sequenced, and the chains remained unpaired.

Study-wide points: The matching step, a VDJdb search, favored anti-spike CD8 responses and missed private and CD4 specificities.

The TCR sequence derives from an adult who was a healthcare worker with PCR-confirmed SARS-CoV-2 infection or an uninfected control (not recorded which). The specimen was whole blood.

The CDR3: CASSHGQGPNYGYTF. The CDR3 DNA reads as TGTGCCAGCAGTCACGGACAGGGACCTAACTATGGCTACACCTTC. The rearrangement uses TRBV27 and TRBJ1-2; 8 positions agree with TRBD1. The germline CDR1 and CDR2 sequences are MNHEY and SMNVEV (reference sequence). CDR3 size: 15 residues. Trimming removed 5 bases from V and 0 bases from J; junction bases left unmatched: 5.